This is a list of T cell receptor beta chains from one sample in a study of technical replicates of blood from several donors. Only in-frame clones appear in the TCRdb table, and some are missing; sequencing was by immunoSEQ multiplex PCR. The data hold 79,000 or so clones, with approximately 91% observed a single time. The sample comprised T cells isolated from PBMCs. Source of these receptors: a human donor in good health. Each CDR3 is given with its conserved first and last residue.

V gene	J gene	CDR3 protein
TRBV9	TRBJ1-1	CASSVAPHTEAFF
TRBV19	TRBJ1-2	CASSPESGGYGYTF
TRBV2	TRBJ1-1	CASSLVQYKTGEDTEAFF
TRBV27	TRBJ1-1	CASSISWNTEAFF
TRBV19	TRBJ2-6	CASSPGTGTSGANVLTF
TRBV5-1	TRBJ2-2	CASTADRSTGELFF
TRBV7-2	TRBJ2-5	CASSPPTSASWKTQYF
TRBV29-1	TRBJ2-7	CSVESVAGYEQYF
TRBV6-6	TRBJ2-1	CASSKSSYNEQFF
TRBV5-8	TRBJ1-2	CASSPTVFPYGYTF
TRBV5-1	TRBJ1-2	CASSLEGRVISYTF
TRBV11-2	TRBJ1-3	CASSDVGGAATIYF
TRBV28	TRBJ2-7	CASMGHSSYEQYF
TRBV5-6	TRBJ2-7	CASSLVFEGVSSDEQYF
TRBV7-2	TRBJ2-7	CASSLLPSGTDEQYF
TRBV28	TRBJ1-4	CASRTGATYEKLFF
TRBV5-4	TRBJ1-1	CASRWWGGGLNTEAFF
TRBV6-5	TRBJ1-1	CASSYSGVYEEAFF
TRBV7-2	TRBJ2-5	CASSKGDRGWETQYF
TRBV27	TRBJ1-2	CASSGQGAYYGYTF
TRBV19	TRBJ2-7	CASSPGQSYEQYF
TRBV21-1	TRBJ2-4	CASNRGPWGDQYF
TRBV7-8	TRBJ2-1	CASSPNSGSRNEQFF
TRBV19	TRBJ1-2	CASIKTGFDGYTF
TRBV4-3	TRBJ1-2	CASSQDSSTGLNYGYTF
TRBV19	TRBJ2-3	CASSIRVRERSTDTQYF
TRBV20-1	TRBJ1-2	CSASNGYTF
TRBV28	TRBJ2-7	CASSLVGAYEQYF
TRBV9	TRBJ1-2	CASSVGSYGYTF
TRBV19	TRBJ2-4	CASSIGLAGNIQYF
TRBV10-2	TRBJ1-1	CASLYRNTEAFF
TRBV6-5	TRBJ1-1	CASSWGDSSKAFF